This TCR beta chain was captured in a study of shared clonotypes between healthy human individuals. Across the whole study: Donors were a couple of women and three men aged 18 to 49.

Each donor was a Caucasian adult residing in Nashville, Tennessee. Deep was the level at which the assay was run. PCR replicates performed on unsorted PBMC used around 0.3 ug DNA, 30,000 or so T cell genomes. Sequenced by immunoSEQ multiplex PCR; TCRdb stores in-frame clones only, minus some. The data show hundreds of thousands of clones, roughly three quarters seen once. After removal of 2 bases from V and 3 bases from J, the junction contained 5 bases not matched to a gene. Germline assignment: CDR1 MNHEY and CDR2 SVGAGI. The CDR3 is 16 residues long. The TCR was taken from a woman aged 40 to 55 in good health. Some clones in this sample may be carry-over from other donors' samples. The V and J genes are TRBV6-5 and TRBJ2-2; 8 nucleotides match TRBD2. Sequenced: PBMCs. The CDR3 region has the DNA TGTGCCAGCAGTTACATCCGGGAGGGGGACACCGGGGAGCTGTTTTTT. It translates to CASSYIREGDTGELFF.